This note documents a single T cell receptor beta chain sequence. The antigen is undetermined. The V end was cut by 1 base, the J end by 5 bases, with 9 bases between. The CDR3 extends over 14 amino acids. Germline V gene sequence: CDR1 MGHDK, CDR2 SYGVNS. TCRdb redid the calling of the reads with MiXCR, one entry per CDR3 protein. The sample holds hundreds of thousands of distinct CDR3 sequences; 25% to 30% are singletons and the top ten take around 20%. This entry comes from a study of T cell repertoires in cytomegalovirus infection. Whole-study results and caveats: Predominance within the ex vivo response was attributable to HLA-C-restricted CMV-specific TCR beta clonotypes.

This receptor was obtained from a human donor in good health (CMV status not recorded). Some clones in this sample may be carry-over from other donors' samples. This chain joins TRBV25-1 and TRBJ1-5; D remains unclear. The sample was cultured PBMCs, taken from culture after CMV antigen stimulation. CDR3: CASSEWGDHQPQHF. In DNA, the CDR3 is TGTGCCAGCAGTGAATGGGGAGACCATCAGCCCCAGCATTTT.